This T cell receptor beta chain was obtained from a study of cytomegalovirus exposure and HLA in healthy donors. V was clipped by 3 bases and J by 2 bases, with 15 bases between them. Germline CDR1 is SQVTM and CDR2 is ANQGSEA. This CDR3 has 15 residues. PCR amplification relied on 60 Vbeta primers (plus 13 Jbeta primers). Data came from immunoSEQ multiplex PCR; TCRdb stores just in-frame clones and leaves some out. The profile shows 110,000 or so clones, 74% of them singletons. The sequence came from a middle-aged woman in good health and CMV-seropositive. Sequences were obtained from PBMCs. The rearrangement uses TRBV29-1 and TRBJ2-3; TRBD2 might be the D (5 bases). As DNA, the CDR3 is TGCAGCGTTGACTACCCAGGAGGCGTCACAGATACGCAGTATTTT. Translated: CSVDYPGGVTDTQYF.